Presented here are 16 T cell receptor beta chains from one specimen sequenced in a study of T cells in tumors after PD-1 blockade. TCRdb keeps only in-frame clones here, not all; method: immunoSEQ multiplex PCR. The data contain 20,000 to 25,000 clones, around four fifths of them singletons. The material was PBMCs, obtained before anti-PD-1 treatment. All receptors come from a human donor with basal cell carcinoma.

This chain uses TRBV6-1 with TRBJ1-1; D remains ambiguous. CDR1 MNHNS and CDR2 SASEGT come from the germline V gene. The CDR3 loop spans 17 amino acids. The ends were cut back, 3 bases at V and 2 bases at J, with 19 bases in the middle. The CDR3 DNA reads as TGTGCCAGCAGTGATCTTCTTCGAGTGGTGGTAAACACTGAAGCTTTCTTT. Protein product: CASSDLLRVVVNTEAFF.

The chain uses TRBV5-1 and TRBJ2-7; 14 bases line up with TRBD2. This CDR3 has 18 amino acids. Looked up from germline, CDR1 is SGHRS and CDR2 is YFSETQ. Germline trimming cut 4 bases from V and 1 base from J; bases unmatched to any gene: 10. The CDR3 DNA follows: TGCGCCAGCAGCCTGGGACTAGCGGGGGTGTACGGATCCTACGAGCAGTACTTC. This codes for CASSLGLAGVYGSYEQYF. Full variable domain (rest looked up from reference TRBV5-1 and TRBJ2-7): KAGVTQTPRYLIKTRGQQVTLSCSPISGHRSVSWYQQTPGQGLQFLFEYFSETQRNKGNFPGRFSGRQFSNSRSEMNVSTLELGDSALYLCASSLGLAGVYGSYEQYFGPGTRLTVT.

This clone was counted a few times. The CDR3 DNA sequence: TGTGCCAGCAGCCCTGGAATGGGAGCCTACGAGCAGTACTTC. As protein: CASSPGMGAYEQYF. V and J are TRBV5-4 and TRBJ2-7; tentatively, D is TRBD2 (5 bases). The CDR3 is made up of 14 amino acids. Germline CDR1 is SGHNT and CDR2 is YYREEE (reference sequence). V shed 4 bases and J shed 2 bases, with 13 bases lying between them.

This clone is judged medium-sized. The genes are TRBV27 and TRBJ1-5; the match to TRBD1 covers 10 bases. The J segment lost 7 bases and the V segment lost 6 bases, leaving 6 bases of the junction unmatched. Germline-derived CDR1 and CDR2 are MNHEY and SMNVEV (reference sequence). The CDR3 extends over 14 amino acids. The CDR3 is CASRRRDRGQPQHF. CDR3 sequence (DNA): TGTGCCAGCAGAAGGAGGGACAGGGGACAGCCCCAGCATTTT.

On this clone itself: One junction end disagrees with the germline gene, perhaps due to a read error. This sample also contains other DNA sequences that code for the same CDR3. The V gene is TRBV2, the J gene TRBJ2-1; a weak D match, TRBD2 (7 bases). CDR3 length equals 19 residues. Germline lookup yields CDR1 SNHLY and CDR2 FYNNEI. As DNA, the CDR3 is TGTGCCTGCAGTTATGGGGGGGCGGGGGTGGGGAGCTCCTACAATGAGCAGTTCTTC. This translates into CACSYGGAGVGSSYNEQFF. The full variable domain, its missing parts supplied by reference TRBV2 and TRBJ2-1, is EPEVTQTPSHQVTQMGQEVILRCVPISNHLYFYWYRQILGQKVEFLVSFYNNEISEKSEIFDDQFSVERPDGSNFTLKIRSTKLEDSAMYFCACSYGGAGVGSSYNEQFFGPGTRLTVL.

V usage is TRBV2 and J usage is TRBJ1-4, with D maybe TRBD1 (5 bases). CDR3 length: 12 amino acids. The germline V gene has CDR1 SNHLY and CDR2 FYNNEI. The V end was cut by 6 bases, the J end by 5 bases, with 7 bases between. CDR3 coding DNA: TGTGCCAGCAGCGACAGAAATGAAAAACTGTTTTTT. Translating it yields CASSDRNEKLFF.

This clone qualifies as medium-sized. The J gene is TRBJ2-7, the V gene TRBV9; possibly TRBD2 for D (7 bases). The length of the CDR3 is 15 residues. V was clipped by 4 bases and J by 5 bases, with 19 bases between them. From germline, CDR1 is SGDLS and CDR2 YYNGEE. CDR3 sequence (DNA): TGTGCCAGCAGCCCCTCCGGGGGGCAGGTTCACGAGCAGTACTTC. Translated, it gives CASSPSGGQVHEQYF.

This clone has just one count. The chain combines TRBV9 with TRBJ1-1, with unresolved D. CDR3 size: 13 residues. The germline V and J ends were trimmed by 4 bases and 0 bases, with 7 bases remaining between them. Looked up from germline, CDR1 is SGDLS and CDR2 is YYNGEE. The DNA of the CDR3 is TGTGCCAGCAGCCCACAGATGAACACTGAAGCTTTCTTT. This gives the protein CASSPQMNTEAFF. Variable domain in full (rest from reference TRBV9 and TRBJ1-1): DSGVTQTPKHLITATGQRVTLRCSPRSGDLSVYWYQQSLDQGLQFLIQYYNGEERAKGNILERFSAQQFPDLHSELNLSSLELGDSALYFCASSPQMNTEAFFGQGTRLTVV.

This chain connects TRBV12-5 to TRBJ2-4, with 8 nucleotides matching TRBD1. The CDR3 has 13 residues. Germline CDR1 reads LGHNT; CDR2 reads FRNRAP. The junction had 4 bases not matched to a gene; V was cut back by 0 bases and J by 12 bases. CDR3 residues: CASGLVGRGHQYF. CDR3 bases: TGTGCTAGTGGTTTGGTTGGCAGGGGGCATCAGTACTTC.

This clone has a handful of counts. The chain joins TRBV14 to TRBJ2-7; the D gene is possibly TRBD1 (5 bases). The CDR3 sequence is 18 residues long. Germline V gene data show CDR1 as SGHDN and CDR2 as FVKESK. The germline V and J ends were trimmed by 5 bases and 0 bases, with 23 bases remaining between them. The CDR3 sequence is CASSSHEWGRVSSYEQYF. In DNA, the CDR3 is TGTGCCAGCAGCTCCCATGAATGGGGCAGGGTGAGCTCCTACGAGCAGTACTTC.

The CDR3 spells CASSTAGGYEKLFF. Written as DNA, the CDR3 is TGCGCCAGCAGCACGGCAGGGGGCTATGAAAAACTGTTTTTT. This rearrangement joins TRBV4-3 to TRBJ1-4; 8 nucleotides agree with TRBD1. The CDR3 has 14 amino acids. Germline loops: CDR1 LGHNA, CDR2 YSLEER. The J segment lost 6 bases and the V segment lost 5 bases, leaving 5 bases of the junction unmatched.

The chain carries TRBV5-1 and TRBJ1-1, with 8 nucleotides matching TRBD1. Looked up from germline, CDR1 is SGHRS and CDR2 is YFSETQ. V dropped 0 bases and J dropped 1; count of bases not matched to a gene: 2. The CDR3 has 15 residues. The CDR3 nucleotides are TGCGCCAGCAGCTTGGATCAGGGGGCGAACACTGAAGCTTTCTTT. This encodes CASSLDQGANTEAFF.

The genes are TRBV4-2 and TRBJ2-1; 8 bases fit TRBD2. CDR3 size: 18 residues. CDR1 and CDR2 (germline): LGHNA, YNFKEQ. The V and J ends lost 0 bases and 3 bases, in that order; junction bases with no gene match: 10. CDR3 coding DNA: TGTGCCAGCAGCCAAGATCTCGTCGGGGGGGCAAACTACAATGAGCAGTTCTTC. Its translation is CASSQDLVGGANYNEQFF.

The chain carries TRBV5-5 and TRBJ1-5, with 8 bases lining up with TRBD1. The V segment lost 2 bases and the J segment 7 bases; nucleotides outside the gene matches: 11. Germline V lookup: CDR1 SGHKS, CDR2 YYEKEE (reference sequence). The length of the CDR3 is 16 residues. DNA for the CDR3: TGTGCCAGCAGCTTTCAGTACGCAGGGGGCAGGCAGCCCCAGCATTTT. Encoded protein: CASSFQYAGGRQPQHF.

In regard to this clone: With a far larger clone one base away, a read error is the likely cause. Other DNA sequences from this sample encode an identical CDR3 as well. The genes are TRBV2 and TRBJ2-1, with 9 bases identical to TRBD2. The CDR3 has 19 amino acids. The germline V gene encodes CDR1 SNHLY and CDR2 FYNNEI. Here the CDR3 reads CPSSDGGAREGSSYNEQFF. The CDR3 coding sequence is TGTCCCAGCAGTGATGGGGGGGCGCGGGAGGGGAGCTCCTACAATGAGCAGTTCTTC.

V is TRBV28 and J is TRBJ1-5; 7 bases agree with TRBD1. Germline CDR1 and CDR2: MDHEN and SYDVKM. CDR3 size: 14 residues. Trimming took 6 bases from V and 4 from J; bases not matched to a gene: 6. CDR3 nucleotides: TGTGCCAGCAGGTTACAGGGACAGAATCAGCCCCAGCATTTT. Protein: CASRLQGQNQPQHF.